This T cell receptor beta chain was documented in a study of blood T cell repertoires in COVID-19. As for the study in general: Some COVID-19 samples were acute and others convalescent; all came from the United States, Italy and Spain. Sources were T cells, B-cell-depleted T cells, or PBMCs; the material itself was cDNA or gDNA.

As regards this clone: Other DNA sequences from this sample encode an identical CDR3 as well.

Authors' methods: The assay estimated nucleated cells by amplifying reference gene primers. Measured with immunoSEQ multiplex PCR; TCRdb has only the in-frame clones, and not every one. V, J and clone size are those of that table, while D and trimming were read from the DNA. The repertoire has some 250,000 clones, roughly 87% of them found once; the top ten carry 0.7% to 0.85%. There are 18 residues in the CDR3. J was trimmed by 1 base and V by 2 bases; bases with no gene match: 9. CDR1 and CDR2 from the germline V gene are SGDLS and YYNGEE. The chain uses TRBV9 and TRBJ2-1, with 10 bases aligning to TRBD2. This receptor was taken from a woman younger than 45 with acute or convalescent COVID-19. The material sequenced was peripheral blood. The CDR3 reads CASSVGLAGVGSYNEQFF. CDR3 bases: TGTGCCAGCAGCGTGGGTCTAGCGGGAGTGGGGTCCTACAATGAGCAGTTCTTC.